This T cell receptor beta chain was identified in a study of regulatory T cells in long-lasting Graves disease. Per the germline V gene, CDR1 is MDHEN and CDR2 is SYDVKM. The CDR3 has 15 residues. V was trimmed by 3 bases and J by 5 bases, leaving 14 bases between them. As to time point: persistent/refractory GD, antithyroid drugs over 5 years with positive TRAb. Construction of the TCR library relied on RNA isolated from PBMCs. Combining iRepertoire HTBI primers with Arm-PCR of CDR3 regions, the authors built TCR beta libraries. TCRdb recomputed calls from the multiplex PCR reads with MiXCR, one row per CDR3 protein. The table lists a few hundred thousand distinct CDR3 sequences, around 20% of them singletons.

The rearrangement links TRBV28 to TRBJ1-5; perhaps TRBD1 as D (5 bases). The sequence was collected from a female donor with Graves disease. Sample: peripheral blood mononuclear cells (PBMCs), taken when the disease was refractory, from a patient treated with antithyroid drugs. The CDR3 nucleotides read TGTGCCAGCAGTTTCTCCCCGGGGCTTGATCAGCCCCAGCATTTT. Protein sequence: CASSFSPGLDQPQHF.